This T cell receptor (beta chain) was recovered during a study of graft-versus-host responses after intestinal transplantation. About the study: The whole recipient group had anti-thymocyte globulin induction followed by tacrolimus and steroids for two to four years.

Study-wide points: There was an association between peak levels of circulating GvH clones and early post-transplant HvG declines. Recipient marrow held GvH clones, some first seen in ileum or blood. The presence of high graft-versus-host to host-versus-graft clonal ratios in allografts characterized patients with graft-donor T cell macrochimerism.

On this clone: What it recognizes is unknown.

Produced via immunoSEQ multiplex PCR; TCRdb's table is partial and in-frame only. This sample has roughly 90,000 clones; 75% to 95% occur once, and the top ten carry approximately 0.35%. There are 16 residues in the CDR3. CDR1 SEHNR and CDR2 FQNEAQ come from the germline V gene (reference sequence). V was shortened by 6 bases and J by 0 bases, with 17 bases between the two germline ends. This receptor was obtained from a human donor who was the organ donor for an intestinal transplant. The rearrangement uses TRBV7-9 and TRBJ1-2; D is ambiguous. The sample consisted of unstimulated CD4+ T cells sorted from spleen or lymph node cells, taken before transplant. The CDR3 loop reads CASSTGVGRTNYGYTF. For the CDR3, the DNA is TGTGCCAGCAGTACCGGGGTGGGCCGCACTAACTATGGCTACACCTTC.